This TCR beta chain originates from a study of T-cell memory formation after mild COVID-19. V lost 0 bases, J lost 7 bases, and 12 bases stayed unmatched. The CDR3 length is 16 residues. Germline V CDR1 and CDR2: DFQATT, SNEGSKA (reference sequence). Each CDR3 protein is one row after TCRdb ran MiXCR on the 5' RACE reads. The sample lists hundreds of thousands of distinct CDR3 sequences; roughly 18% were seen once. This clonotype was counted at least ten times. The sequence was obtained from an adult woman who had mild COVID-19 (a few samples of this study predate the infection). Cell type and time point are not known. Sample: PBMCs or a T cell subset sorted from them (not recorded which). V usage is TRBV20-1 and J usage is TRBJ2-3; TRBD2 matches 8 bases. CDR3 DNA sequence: TGCAGTGCTAGAGATCAGTTGAGCGGGAGTAAATATACGCAGTATTTT. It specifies CSARDQLSGSKYTQYF.